This record concerns one TCR beta chain sequence. Sequencing relied on a cDNA template that was reverse transcribed from extracted RNA. Produced via immunoSEQ multiplex PCR; TCRdb's table is partial and in-frame only. The profile shows 90,000 to 130,000 clones, approximately 54% of them singletons. The record originates from a study of CD8+ T cells in alopecia areata. CDR3 length: 14 residues. J lost 6 bases, V lost 4 bases, and 7 bases had no gene match. Germline CDR1 and CDR2: SGHVS and FNYEAQ. Treatment denoted: oral pan-JAK inhibitor, 5-10 mg twice daily. This TCR was recovered from a human donor with alopecia areata. The chain uses TRBV7-6 and TRBJ2-3; 7 bases line up with TRBD1. Specimen: CD8+ T cells sorted from blood, collected at week 24, from a patient treated with tofacitinib. The CDR3 sequence is CASSSRQGWDTQYF. The CDR3 DNA follows: TGTGCCAGCAGCTCCCGACAGGGATGGGATACGCAGTATTTT.